These 4 T cell receptor beta chains were all obtained from the same sample, sequenced in a study of T-cell reconstitution after alpha-beta-depleted transplantation in children. Unique molecular identifiers were incorporated when the TCRbeta library was constructed. TCRdb reprocessed the PCR reads via MiXCR and lists one record per CDR3 protein. In the table there are some 830,000 distinct CDR3 sequences, about 15% of which are singletons. This material consisted of PBMCs, mostly from graft donor cells, taken 360 days after TCRalphabeta/CD19-depleted stem cell transplant. Source of these receptors: a male patient aged 10 to 17 who had a stem cell transplant for acute lymphoblastic leukemia, so the T cells may come from the graft donor.

This clonotype occurred a few times. The CDR3 DNA reads TGCGCCAGCAGCCAAGATGCGGGAGGGACCTACGAGCAGTACTTC. This sequence encodes CASSQDAGGTYEQYF. This sequence joins TRBV4-1 and TRBJ2-7, with 9 positions matching TRBD2. The CDR3 spans 15 residues. Trimming at V came to 0 bases and at J to 2 bases, leaving 2 bases not matched to a gene. Germline CDR1 reads MGHRA; CDR2 reads YSYEKL.

The V call is TRBV5-6, the J call TRBJ2-6, with D perhaps TRBD2 (6 bases). Germline lookup yields CDR1 SGHDT and CDR2 YYEEEE. With 3 bases removed from V and 2 bases from J, the gap between germline ends came to 9 bases. This CDR3 comprises 15 residues. DNA for the CDR3: TGTGCCAGCAGCTGGGAGGTGGCTGGGGCCAACGTCCTGACTTTC. As protein: CASSWEVAGANVLTF.

This clonotype has a count of ten or more. The gene calls are TRBV10-3 and TRBJ2-1; 7 bases map to TRBD2. This CDR3 is built from 17 residues. Germline lookup yields CDR1 ENHRY and CDR2 SYGVKD. With V trimmed by 7 bases and J by 4 bases, 16 bases remained unmatched. The CDR3 is CAITDPGGGPKYNEQFF. The CDR3 bases are TGTGCCATCACCGACCCTGGGGGAGGGCCCAAGTACAATGAGCAGTTCTTC.

V is TRBV12-3 or TRBV12-4 and J is TRBJ2-1; D is possibly TRBD2 (6 bases). The germline V and J ends were trimmed by 7 bases and 16 bases, with 17 bases remaining between them. This CDR3 spans 11 amino acids. The CDR3 here is CASTLGLALFF. The DNA for the CDR3 is TGTGCCAGCACCCTAGGGCTAGCGTTATTCTTC.